This T cell receptor beta chain came from a study of radiotherapy plus CTLA-4 blockade in lung cancer. Treatment of patients with chemo-refractory metastatic non-small-cell lung cancer consisted of focal radiation plus CTLA-4 blockade with ipilimumab. The CDR3 extends over 20 amino acids. Germline-derived CDR1 and CDR2 are MDHEN and SYDVKM. Repertoires were generated with immunoSEQ multiplex PCR, while TCRdb's copy carries only in-frame clones and drops some. Here the sample spans tens of thousands of clones, approximately 83% being singletons. This clone was seen once. Its target is unknown. A junction end diverges from the germline sequence, so it may reflect a read error. Overall study findings and caveats: In blood, TCR clones derived from the tumor expanded after radiotherapy plus ipilimumab.

Sequenced here: peripheral blood, sampled from a patient treated with radiotherapy plus ipilimumab. The TCR comes from a human donor with non-small cell lung cancer who had a partial response to radiotherapy plus ipilimumab. The rearrangement uses TRBV28 and TRBJ1-5, with 7 bases aligning to TRBD1. This CDR3 is CASSLLEGARLGSIGQPQHF. The CDR3 DNA follows: TGTGCCAGCAGCTTATTAGAGGGGGCGCGTCTGGGTTCTATCGGTCAGCCCCAGCATTTT.